This TCR beta chain was documented in a study of OX40 agonist ivuxolimab in advanced cancers. Study summary: Patients treated during dose escalation were battling hepatocellular carcinoma, melanoma, renal cell or head and neck cancer. Study-level points and caveats: Both blood CD4+ and CD8+ T cells showed clonal growth by week 6 at 0.1 to 3.0 mg/kg. Expanded clones were, on average, more numerous in CD8+ T cells than in CD4+. Low clonal expansion, among the lowest seen, marked partial responders at 0.1-3.0 mg/kg.

TCRdb keeps only in-frame clones here, not all; method: immunoSEQ multiplex PCR. Seen here are 55,000 to 90,000 clones, approximately 80% observed once, and the top ten hold 1.1%. In the case of this clone: Its antigen is unknown.

Trimming cost V 3 bases and J 0 bases, with 12 bases left between them. This CDR3 has 16 amino acids. The V gene's germline CDR1 is LGHNA and CDR2 YNFKEQ. This receptor was obtained from an adult with an advanced solid tumor such as melanoma, head and neck, liver or kidney cancer. The specimen was CD4+ or CD8+ T cells sorted from blood, collected in a trial of the OX40 agonist ivuxolimab. The V and J genes are TRBV4-2 and TRBJ1-3, with a possible D match to TRBD1 (6 bases). CDR3 loop: CASSQGTGSSGNTIYF. In DNA, the CDR3 is TGTGCCAGCAGCCAGGGTACAGGGAGCTCTGGAAACACCATATATTTT.